This note documents a single TCR beta chain sequence. This record belongs to a study of control samples from healthy donors and cancer patients. Measured with immunoSEQ multiplex PCR; TCRdb has only the in-frame clones, and not every one. The sample comprises about 160,000 clones, about 94% of which are singletons, and 11% to 15% rests with the top ten. Trimming stripped 3 bases from V and 6 bases from J, with 13 bases between. The CDR3 sequence is 14 residues long. The germline V gene encodes CDR1 SGHRS and CDR2 YFSETQ. The chain is built from TRBV5-1 and TRBJ2-1; D may be TRBD2 (6 bases). Material for sequencing was PBMCs. This TCR was sampled from a man aged 55 to 70 with colorectal cancer. This CDR3 is CASSSSGTSNEQFF. The CDR3 nucleotides read TGCGCCAGCAGCTCATCCGGGACTTCCAATGAGCAGTTCTTC.